This TCR beta chain was documented in a study of blood T cell repertoires in COVID-19. Background on the study: Sites in the United States, Italy and Spain provided acute and convalescent COVID-19 samples. PBMCs, B-cell-depleted T cells, or T cells were the source of the cDNA or gDNA that made up the material.

CDR3 size: 17 residues. Trimming pared 6 bases from V and 6 bases from J, leaving 23 bases between. The germline V gene has CDR1 MDHEN and CDR2 SYDVKM. Authors' methods: Amplification from reference gene primers served as the basis for estimated nucleated cell counts. This table comes from immunoSEQ multiplex PCR, and its TCRdb copy is limited to in-frame clones, with some not included. V, J and clone size are those of that table, while D and trimming were read from the DNA. The sample has about 120,000 clones; 80% to 90% are singletons. This chain uses TRBV28 with TRBJ2-2; possible D gene TRBD2, 5 bases. Sequencing was done on a sample of peripheral blood. This receptor was identified in a woman aged 45-65 years with active or convalescent COVID-19. CDR3 in DNA: TGTGCCAGCAGAGCCCGGGGTGTGGGCTTTTTACCCGGGGAGCTGTTTTTT. It codes for CASRARGVGFLPGELFF.